The 29 T cell receptor beta chains listed next were all sequenced from one sample in a study of PD-1 blockade in classical Hodgkin lymphoma. Profiling relied on immunoSEQ multiplex PCR, and the TCRdb table lists in-frame clones only, not all of them. Among tens of thousands of clones listed, 75% to 90% were seen once. Noted time point: cycle 4 day 1 (C4D1), after more than five weeks of nivolumab. Every patient was affected by relapse after autologous stem cell transplantation, while exposure to brentuximab vedotin was not uniform. CD4+ T cells were purified from thawed PBMCs by negative selection. The sample in question was CD4+ T cells from blood, obtained before the fourth cycle of nivolumab. These receptors all come from a human donor with classical Hodgkin lymphoma.

This clone has just a few counts. This chain joins TRBV18 and TRBJ2-7; D perhaps matches TRBD1 (6 bases). The V and J ends lost 3 bases and 7 bases respectively, with 10 bases between them. The CDR3 covers 12 residues. Germline-derived CDR1 and CDR2 are KGHSH and LQKENI. CDR3 bases: TGTGCCAGCTCACCCACAGGGAAAGAGCAGTACTTC. The encoded protein is CASSPTGKEQYF.

The chain is built from TRBV4-1 and TRBJ2-7; TRBD1 matches at 11 bases. This CDR3 comprises 15 residues. Trimming cost V 0 bases and J 6 bases; bases outside gene matches: 4. From germline, CDR1 is MGHRA and CDR2 YSYEKL. The CDR3 region is CASSQEYGTGGEQYF. The CDR3 DNA sequence: TGCGCCAGCAGCCAAGAGTATGGGACAGGGGGCGAGCAGTACTTC.

The rearrangement joins TRBV11-2 to TRBJ1-2; 8 bases agree with TRBD1. CDR3 size: 15 residues. J was trimmed by 6 bases and V by 5 bases; bases with no gene match: 11. Germline V gene lookup returns CDR1 SGHAT and CDR2 FQNNGV. DNA for the CDR3: TGTGCCAGCAGCCCCGGCGGACAGGGATTCGATGGCTACACCTTC. Translated, it gives CASSPGGQGFDGYTF.

This sequence joins TRBV6-5 and TRBJ2-7, with TRBD1 matching 7 bases. Germline loops: CDR1 MNHEY, CDR2 SVGAGI. Trimming took 3 bases from V and 5 from J; bases not matched to a gene: 7. The length of the CDR3 is 14 residues. Here the CDR3 DNA reads TGTGCCAGCAGTTATAGGGGGCAGTACCACGAGCAGTACTTC. It translates to CASSYRGQYHEQYF.

This chain joins TRBV7-9 and TRBJ2-7; the match to TRBD1 covers 7 bases. V shed 6 bases, J shed 11 bases, and the junction held 19 bases outside the gene matches. This CDR3 is 15 amino acids long. CDR1 SEHNR and CDR2 FQNEAQ come from the germline V gene (reference sequence). The CDR3 coding sequence is TGTGCCAGCAGTCCGACAGGGTTCTCTGCCACAACGAAGTACTTC. Translation gives CASSPTGFSATTKYF.

V usage is TRBV6-4 and J usage is TRBJ2-3, with TRBD2 matching 15 bases. The CDR3 totals 18 residues. V shed 6 bases and J 6 bases; nucleotides not matched to a gene: 13. CDR1 MRHNA and CDR2 SNTAGT come from the germline V gene. In nucleotides, the CDR3 is TGTGCCAGCAGAGGCCTCGGACTAGCGGGAGGGCTTCTTGATACGCAGTATTTT. The encoded protein is CASRGLGLAGGLLDTQYF.

Only one count was recorded for this clone. The chain has TRBV5-5 and TRBJ1-4; 7 nucleotides agree with TRBD1. V trimming: 2 bases; J trimming: 11 bases; junction bases outside the gene matches: 6. The CDR3 has 13 amino acids. In germline, CDR1 is SGHKS, CDR2 YYEKEE (reference sequence). CDR3 DNA sequence: TGTGCCAGCAGCTTCCAGGGGGGCTCGAAACTGTTTTTT. Translated: CASSFQGGSKLFF.

The chain recombines TRBV19 with TRBJ1-5, with D possibly TRBD1 on 5 matching bases. The CDR3 runs to 14 residues. With 6 bases removed from V and 1 base from J, the gap between germline ends came to 10 bases. Germline CDR1 and CDR2: LNHDA and SQIVND (reference sequence). Here the CDR3 reads CASSREASNQPQHF. DNA of the CDR3: TGTGCCAGTAGCAGGGAGGCCAGCAATCAGCCCCAGCATTTT.

This clone was observed once. This chain joins TRBV7-2 and TRBJ1-6; D not resolved. V lost 2 bases, J lost 10 bases, and 6 bases lay in between. Germline loops: CDR1 SGHTA, CDR2 FQGNSA. There are 12 residues in the CDR3. CDR3 sequence: CASSLNRSPLHF. In DNA form, the CDR3 reads TGTGCCAGCAGCTTAAACCGATCACCCCTCCACTTT.

The chain links TRBV25-1 to TRBJ2-5; possibly TRBD1 for D (6 bases). The length of the CDR3 is 15 residues. CDR1 and CDR2 from the germline V gene are MGHDK and SYGVNS. V lost 6 bases and J 4 bases, leaving 18 bases between the germline ends. CDR3 protein: CASSLDSSVGETQYF. The CDR3, as DNA: TGTGCCAGCAGCCTGGACAGCTCCGTTGGAGAGACCCAGTACTTC.

CDR3 bases: TGTGCCAGCAGCTTAGAAGCAGGAGACACCGGGGAGCTGTTTTTT. This encodes CASSLEAGDTGELFF. V usage is TRBV11-1 and J usage is TRBJ2-2; no definite D call. The CDR3 is 15 residues long. The V gene lost 1 base and the J gene lost 3 bases, with 9 bases spanning the gap. Germline V CDR1 and CDR2: SGHAT, FQDESV (reference sequence).

The chain links TRBV5-1 to TRBJ2-7; D remains unclear. V lost 1 base to trimming and J lost 3 bases, with 5 bases between them. Germline loops: CDR1 SGHRS, CDR2 YFSETQ. The CDR3 runs 12 residues. The CDR3: CASSLPSYEQYF. The CDR3 nucleotides are TGCGCCAGCAGCTTGCCCAGCTACGAGCAGTACTTC. Based on the CDR3 plus reference TRBV5-1 and TRBJ2-7, the full variable domain is KAGVTQTPRYLIKTRGQQVTLSCSPISGHRSVSWYQQTPGQGLQFLFEYFSETQRNKGNFPGRFSGRQFSNSRSEMNVSTLELGDSALYLCASSLPSYEQYFGPGTRLTVT.

The rearrangement links TRBV6-1 to TRBJ1-5, with 7 bases lining up with TRBD1. The CDR3 sequence is 16 residues long. In germline, CDR1 is MNHNS, CDR2 SASEGT. V gave up 0 bases and J gave up 2 bases; unmatched junction bases: 4. CDR3 DNA sequence: TGTGCCAGCAGTGAAGCTGCCGGGACAGGCAATCAGCCCCAGCATTTT. Residues: CASSEAAGTGNQPQHF.

The rearrangement uses TRBV28 and TRBJ2-4, with 11 bases identical to TRBD2. Germline V lookup: CDR1 MDHEN, CDR2 SYDVKM. The trim removed 4 bases at V and 0 bases at J, leaving 2 bases unmatched. CDR3 length equals 16 residues. Written as DNA, the CDR3 is TGTGCCAGCAGTTCGACTAGCGGGGTAGCCAAAAACATTCAGTACTTC. This sequence encodes CASSSTSGVAKNIQYF.

This clone occurred once. This sequence joins TRBV11-3 and TRBJ2-1; 7 bases agree with TRBD1. Germline-derived CDR1 and CDR2 are SGHNT and YENEEA. The CDR3 runs 14 residues. With 4 bases clipped from V and 6 bases from J, the junction kept 6 bases outside the gene matches. CDR3 loop: CASSSRTGANEQFF. Written as DNA, the CDR3 is TGTGCCAGCAGCTCACGGACAGGCGCCAATGAGCAGTTCTTC.

This rearrangement joins TRBV18 to TRBJ2-1; the D gene is possibly TRBD2 (6 bases). The CDR3 is 16 amino acids. Germline loops: CDR1 KGHSH, CDR2 LQKENI. Trimming pared 3 bases from V and 0 bases from J, leaving 12 bases between. The CDR3 coding sequence is TGTGCCAGCTCACCTCTGCGGGGATCCTCCTACAATGAGCAGTTCTTC. Amino acid sequence: CASSPLRGSSYNEQFF.

The chain uses TRBV19 and TRBJ1-5, with 9 bases identical to TRBD1. V dropped 5 bases and J dropped 4; count of bases not matched to a gene: 6. Germline V gene sequence: CDR1 LNHDA, CDR2 SQIVND (reference sequence). The CDR3 runs 15 residues. CDR3 amino acids: CASSSDRGINQPQHF. The CDR3 DNA reads as TGTGCCAGTAGTTCGGACAGGGGAATAAATCAGCCCCAGCATTTT.

The rearrangement uses TRBV6-5 and TRBJ1-6, with TRBD1 matching over 7 bases. J gave up 6 bases and V 4 bases, and 6 bases lay outside the gene matches. This CDR3 comprises 15 residues. Per germline, CDR1 MNHEY and CDR2 SVGAGI. CDR3 in amino acids: CASSLETGLNSPLHF. The CDR3 DNA is TGTGCCAGCAGTTTAGAGACAGGGCTTAATTCACCCCTCCACTTT.

J is TRBJ2-1 and V is TRBV6-4; 8 positions match TRBD1. With V trimmed by 4 bases and J by 4 bases, 6 bases remained unmatched. The CDR3 extends over 15 amino acids. Germline V CDR1 and CDR2: MRHNA, SNTAGT. DNA for the CDR3: TGTGCCAGCAGTGCCAGACAGGGGTCTTACAATGAGCAGTTCTTC. It translates to CASSARQGSYNEQFF.

The chain carries TRBV6-5 and TRBJ2-1; no clear D. Deletions cut 5 bases from V and 5 bases from J, with 7 bases between. Germline V gene data show CDR1 as MNHEY and CDR2 as SVGAGI. The CDR3 consists of 12 residues. CDR3 loop: CASSNTNNEQFF. CDR3 DNA: TGTGCCAGCAGTAATACTAACAATGAGCAGTTCTTC.

J is TRBJ1-1 and V is TRBV7-9, with TRBD1 matching 7 bases. Germline CDR1 SEHNR, CDR2 FQNEAQ (reference sequence). CDR3 length: 14 residues. The J segment lost 5 bases and the V segment lost 5 bases, leaving 8 bases of the junction unmatched. In nucleotides, the CDR3 is TGTGCCAGCAGCGCCGGACAGGCGTTTACTGAAGCTTTCTTT. Its protein is CASSAGQAFTEAFF. The full variable domain, rest sourced from reference TRBV7-9 and TRBJ1-1, is DTGVSQNPRHKITKRGQNVTFRCDPISEHNRLYWYRQTLGQGPEFLTYFQNEAQLEKSRLLSDRFSAERPKGSFSTLEIQRTEQGDSAMYLCASSAGQAFTEAFFGQGTRLTVV.

The rearrangement uses TRBV4-3 and TRBJ1-1; TRBD1 matches at 8 bases. Germline CDR1 is LGHNA and CDR2 is YSLEER. V shed 3 bases, J shed 3 bases, and the junction held 6 bases outside the gene matches. The CDR3 runs 15 residues. Written as DNA, the CDR3 is TGCGCCAGCAGCCATCACGGACAGGGACACACTGAAGCTTTCTTT. Protein sequence: CASSHHGQGHTEAFF.

The chain couples TRBV9 to TRBJ2-5; 7 nucleotides match TRBD2. V gave up 4 bases and J gave up 5 bases; unmatched junction bases: 11. CDR3 length: 15 amino acids. CDR1 and CDR2 from the germline V gene are SGDLS and YYNGEE. CDR3 DNA: TGTGCCAGCAGCTCCACTAGCGCCCGACTGGAGACCCAGTACTTC. Amino acid sequence: CASSSTSARLETQYF. Complete variable domain (other parts from reference TRBV9 and TRBJ2-5): DSGVTQTPKHLITATGQRVTLRCSPRSGDLSVYWYQQSLDQGLQFLIQYYNGEERAKGNILERFSAQQFPDLHSELNLSSLELGDSALYFCASSSTSARLETQYFGPGTRLLVL.

In DNA, the CDR3 is TGTGCCAGCAGCAATCCGGGACATTACTACGAGCAGTACTTC. This codes for CASSNPGHYYEQYF. The chain is built from TRBV11-2 and TRBJ2-7, with a possible D match to TRBD1 (6 bases). CDR1 and CDR2 from the germline V gene are SGHAT and FQNNGV. CDR3 length: 14 residues. V was trimmed by 5 bases and J by 3 bases, leaving 14 bases between them.

V and J are TRBV6-5 and TRBJ2-7, with a weak D call TRBD2 (6 bases). The CDR3 has 13 amino acids. Trimming left V 6 bases short and J 2 bases short, with 11 bases between. Germline V gives CDR1 MNHEY, CDR2 SVGAGI. In DNA form, the CDR3 reads TGTGCCAGCAGGCGCGGACTAACCTACGAGCAGTACTTC. It encodes CASRRGLTYEQYF.

The V and J genes are TRBV10-3 and TRBJ2-5; unclear D gene. V lost 4 bases and J 5 bases, leaving 11 bases between the germline ends. CDR1 is ENHRY, CDR2 SYGVKD, per germline. This CDR3 region has 13 residues. The CDR3 reads CAISAAGSETQYF. The CDR3 DNA sequence: TGTGCCATCAGTGCGGCTGGGTCGGAGACCCAGTACTTC.

The J gene is TRBJ1-4, the V gene TRBV30; D is uncertain. Per germline, CDR1 GTSNPN and CDR2 SVGIG (reference sequence). V was trimmed by 2 bases and J by 9 bases, leaving 10 bases between them. The CDR3 extends over 12 amino acids. Here the CDR3 DNA reads TGTGCCTGGAGTAGGCCTCCCCAAAAACTGTTTTTT. Amino acid sequence: CAWSRPPQKLFF.

The CDR3 nucleotides are TGTGCCTGGAGTGTAGATGGCCACGGCTCTGGAAACACCATATATTTT. It encodes CAWSVDGHGSGNTIYF. The chain recombines TRBV30 with TRBJ1-3; D call uncertain. CDR3 length: 16 amino acids. V was cut by 0 bases and J by 0 bases, with 12 bases left in between. Germline CDR1 GTSNPN, CDR2 SVGIG (reference sequence).

This clone occurred a few times. The chain employs TRBV29-1 and TRBJ1-2; D may be TRBD1 (6 bases). The CDR3 has 13 residues. V was pared by 7 bases and J by 4 bases, with 16 bases between. The germline gives CDR1 SQVTM, CDR2 ANQGSEA. The CDR3 sequence is CSGGQQNGYGYTF. The CDR3 region has the DNA TGCAGCGGAGGACAGCAGAATGGCTATGGCTACACCTTC.